This TCR beta chain was observed in a study of cytomegalovirus exposure and HLA in healthy donors. Overall study context: One earlier analysis, a look at 150 million to 200 million T cells, found roughly 120 million unique TCR beta sequences.

Study-level results: In vitro testing confirmed a few CMV-associated chains as specific for CMV antigens.

The germline CDR1 and CDR2 sequences are KGHSH and LQKENI. The CDR3 is 18 residues long. Trimming took 6 bases from V and 7 from J, leaving 31 bases between them. The PCR made use of 60 Vbeta and 13 Jbeta primers. Data came from immunoSEQ multiplex PCR; TCRdb stores just in-frame clones and leaves some out. The table has over 110,000 clones, over 75% seen once; the top ten hold around 2.4%. Donors showed nominal health when sampled, although they likely had unrecorded immune exposures. Points on this clone: What it binds is not known.

The chain is built from TRBV18 and TRBJ2-7, with D perhaps matching TRBD1 (6 bases). The receptor was isolated from a male donor in good health and CMV-seronegative. Sequencing input: PBMCs. CDR3 amino acids: CASSYPAPSGQWIWEQYF. CDR3 sequence (DNA): TGTGCCAGCTCTTATCCCGCACCGTCAGGACAGTGGATCTGGGAGCAGTACTTC.